This is a list of T cell receptor beta chains from one sample in a study of shared clonotypes between healthy human individuals. Measured with immunoSEQ multiplex PCR; TCRdb has only the in-frame clones, and not every one. Among under 1,100,000 clones, around 76% were seen once, and the ten largest hold about 1.4%. Sequenced: memory CD4+ T cells sorted from blood. The receptors stem from a man aged 18 to 29 in good health. Each CDR3 is given with its conserved first and last residue. The D gene is left open where the match is weak. Size is stated for part of the rows, as once, few or many counts, or as a class when the clone is expanded.

TRBJ1-5,.,TRBV19,.,TGTGCCAGTAGAATGTTTGGGGGTAGCAATCAGCCCCAGCATTTT,CASRMFGGSNQPQHF
TRBJ1-4,.,TRBV4-1,.,TGCGCCAGCAGCCTGGACAGATTTAATGAAAAACTGTTTTTT,CASSLDRFNEKLFF
TRBJ2-7,TRBD1,TRBV19,.,TGTGCCAGTAGTATCGCGACAGGGGGCTACGAGCAGTACTTC,CASSIATGGYEQYF
TRBJ2-3,TRBD2,TRBV15,.,TGTGCCACCAGCAGAAAAAGCGGGGGGACCACAGATACGCAGTATTTT,CATSRKSGGTTDTQYF
TRBJ1-6,TRBD1,TRBV7-9,.,TGTGCCAGCAGCTCGCGACAGGGCCTGGAATCACCCCTCCACTTT,CASSSRQGLESPLHF
TRBJ2-7,TRBD2,TRBV6-6,.,TGTGCCAGCAGTTATATTGGGGGAGGGTACGAGCAGTACTTC,CASSYIGGGYEQYF
TRBJ2-3,TRBD1,TRBV4-3,many,TGCGCCAGCAGCCAAGATGTGACAGGGGGCACAGATACGCAGTATTTT,CASSQDVTGGTDTQYF
TRBJ2-1,.,TRBV5-1,.,TGCGCCAGCAGCTCTGGGGGCAGGAGCTCCTACAATGAGCAGTTCTTC,CASSSGGRSSYNEQFF
TRBJ1-4,.,TRBV6-1,.,TGTGCCAGCAGCGGCGCGAGGTTAGAAAAACTGTTTTTT,CASSGARLEKLFF
TRBJ2-7,TRBD2,TRBV28,few,TGTGCCAGCAGCCGGGGACTAGCGGGGGGGCCTACCTACTACGAGCAGTACTTC,CASSRGLAGGPTYYEQYF
TRBJ2-2,TRBD2,TRBV5-6,.,TGTGCCAGCAGCCTACAGCTAGCGGGAGGGTACACCGGGGAGCTGTTTTTT,CASSLQLAGGYTGELFF
TRBJ1-2,.,TRBV15,.,TGTGCCACCAGCAGAGAAGTCTCAGGGGTAGGGAGAGGCTACACCTTC,CATSREVSGVGRGYTF
TRBJ2-3,TRBD2,TRBV4-1,.,TGCGCCAGCAGCCTAGGTTCCGGGACTAGCGGGGGGGTAGGCGATACGCAGTATTTT,CASSLGSGTSGGVGDTQYF
TRBJ2-1,TRBD1,TRBV6-4,once,TGTGCCAGCAGTGACGATTTGGGACAGGTCTACTTCTTC,CASSDDLGQVYFF
TRBJ1-5,TRBD1,TRBV2,.,TGTGCCAGCAGTGACGGGACAGGCGTGAATCAGCCCCAGCATTTT,CASSDGTGVNQPQHF
TRBJ1-3,.,TRBV5-4,few,TGTGCCAGCAGCTTGGATGGTGGAAACACCATATATTTT,CASSLDGGNTIYF
TRBJ2-7,TRBD2,TRBV19,.,TGTGCCAGTAGTATTTCTAGCGGGATGGACTACGAGCAGTACTTC,CASSISSGMDYEQYF
TRBJ2-3,.,TRBV5-6,.,TGTGCCAGCAGCTTGGCGATAGCGCGCACAGATACGCAGTATTTT,CASSLAIARTDTQYF
TRBJ1-2,TRBD1,TRBV30,.,TGTGCCTGGACTCGACAGGGGCCTGGCTACACCTTC,CAWTRQGPGYTF
TRBJ1-2,.,TRBV5-6,.,TGTGCCAGCAGTCGGAAGGGGGGCGGGCATGGCTACACCTTC,CASSRKGGGHGYTF
TRBJ2-1,TRBD2,TRBV2,.,TGTGCCAGTGGAGGTTCGGGACTAGCGGGAAGTGAGCAGTTCTTC,CASGGSGLAGSEQFF
TRBJ2-1,.,TRBV7-9,.,TGTGCCAGCAGCCCGCGGGGTGACAGGGTGTACAATGAGCAGTTCTTC,CASSPRGDRVYNEQFF
TRBJ2-7,TRBD2,TRBV5-8,.,TGTGCCAGCAGCTGGGGGGAGGGGCTGGCGGCGGCGCAGTACTTC,CASSWGEGLAAAQYF
TRBJ2-1,TRBD2,TRBV5-4,few,TGTGCCAGCAGCTTACTAGCGGGAGTCAAAAATGAGCAGTTCTTC,CASSLLAGVKNEQFF
TRBJ1-6,.,TRBV19,few,TGTGCCAGTACCCCAGGGAATTCACCCCTCCACTTT,CASTPGNSPLHF
TRBJ1-1,TRBD1,TRBV6-6,.,TGTGCCAGCAGACCCGGGACAGCCTCCAAAGCTTTCTTT,CASRPGTASKAFF
TRBJ1-2,.,TRBV6-5,.,TGTGCCAGCAGTCCGCTACAATCTAACTATGGCTACACCTTC,CASSPLQSNYGYTF
TRBJ1-1,.,TRBV2,.,TGTGCCAGCGGTGTCTCAGCTTTCTTT,CASGVSAFF
TRBJ2-2,.,TRBV5-6,few,TGTGCCAGCAGCCAAACAGGGACCGGGGAGCTGTTTTTT,CASSQTGTGELFF